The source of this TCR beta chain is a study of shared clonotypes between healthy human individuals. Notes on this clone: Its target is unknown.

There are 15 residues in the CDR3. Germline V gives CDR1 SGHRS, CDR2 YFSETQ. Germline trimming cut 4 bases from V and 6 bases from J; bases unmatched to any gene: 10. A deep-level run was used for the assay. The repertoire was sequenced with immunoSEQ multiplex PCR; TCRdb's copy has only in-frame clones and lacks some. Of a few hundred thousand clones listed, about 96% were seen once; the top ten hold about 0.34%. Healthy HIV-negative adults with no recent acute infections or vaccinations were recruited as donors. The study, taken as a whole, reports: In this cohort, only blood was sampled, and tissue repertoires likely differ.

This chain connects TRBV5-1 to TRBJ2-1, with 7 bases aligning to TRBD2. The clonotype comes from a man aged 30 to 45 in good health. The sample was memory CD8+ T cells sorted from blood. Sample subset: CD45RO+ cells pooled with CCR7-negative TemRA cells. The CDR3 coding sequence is TGCGCCAGCAGCCCCACCGGACTAGATCCCAATGAGCAGTTCTTC. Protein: CASSPTGLDPNEQFF. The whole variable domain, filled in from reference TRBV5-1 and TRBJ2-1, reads KAGVTQTPRYLIKTRGQQVTLSCSPISGHRSVSWYQQTPGQGLQFLFEYFSETQRNKGNFPGRFSGRQFSNSRSEMNVSTLELGDSALYLCASSPTGLDPNEQFFGPGTRLTVL.